Included here is one TCR beta chain sequence, with context. This clone's antigen is unknown. Base-call qualities are not available, and no considerably larger clone is one nucleotide away. For TCRbeta CDR3 sequencing, genomic DNA was extracted from sorted cells using the QIAGEN DNeasy Blood and Tissue Kit. High-throughput TCRbeta CDR3 sequencing was carried out commercially through immunoSEQ, with PCR amplification with bias correction and internal controls included. As for the original processing: Unique productive TCRbeta sequences were defined by CDR3 nucleotide sequence where primers matched, and otherwise by CDR3 amino acid sequence together with Vbeta and Jbeta genes. As a correction for sorting error, sequences shared between sorted populations at a frequency ratio of 2:1 or less were discarded, and the remaining shared sequences were assigned to the higher population. A sequence was defined as donor-reactive if the sequence was expanded at least 5-fold in CFSE-low cells compared with unstimulated cells and had a frequency of at least 0.01% in CFSE-low cells. Jensen-Shannon divergence, calculated on the top 100 TCRbeta sequences ranked by frequency, was used to quantify repertoire divergence. For samples with multiple sequencing runs, sorting error was corrected separately for each run before the runs were pooled. The immuneACCESS repertoire file appears here via TCRdb, limited to in-frame rearrangements. These files lack a portion of the clones; in checked studies, under half of the deficit traces to unresolved V genes, and the cause of the others is not known. Clonal size and the V and J genes are those of that table, whereas D and trimming came from the DNA. The sample contains around 78,000 clones, approximately 90% of them found a single time. About 0.3% of the sample is taken by the ten largest.

The data derive from a study of Tregs in tolerant kidney transplant recipients (dated by TCRdb to the late 2010s). Background for the entire study: The transplants used related donors with nonmyeloablative bone marrow transplantation, and mixed chimerism in the human trials was transient. The study used TCRbeta sequencing to identify donor-specific regulatory T cells before combined kidney and bone marrow transplantation, then tracked those cells after transplant. The paper as a whole reports these results and caveats: The study was limited by small patient numbers, and the findings need validation in larger populations and under other immunosuppression protocols. Donor-specific Treg expansion was found to exceed global Treg expansion in tolerant patients, suggesting antigen-driven rather than nonspecific expansion. Expanding Tregs with activated donor B cells appeared to identify the most biologically relevant and donor-specific TCRbeta repertoire. For some patients, the PCR primers changed as time went on, which meant samples from those patients could not be compared with one another at the nucleotide level. Although technical replication error seemed to be minimal, the question of biological reproducibility was not addressed directly.

The time point label here, explained by the study, means: blood sample drawn before combined kidney and bone marrow transplant. Unstimulated Tregs (CD4+CD25+CD127-), CD4+ non-Tregs (CD4+CD25-), CD4 and CD8 cells were FACS-sorted from thawed PBMCs. Thawed PBMCs were rested overnight at 37 degrees C with roughly 200 IU/ml IL-2 before Treg sorting. Several combined kidney and bone marrow transplant recipients from the ITN036ST trial were included as patients, and samples were available only from these trial subjects. Healthy control blood was processed by Ficoll density gradient to PBMCs and cryopreserved; patient PBMCs were collected before and after transplant. Sequenced here: Tregs from blood, sampled before the transplant. The TCR comes from a human donor who received a combined kidney and bone marrow transplant.

The CDR3 in this case is CASSLARTGGTDTQYF. The nucleotides read TGTGCCAGCAGCTTAGCCAGGACAGGGGGCACAGATACGCAGTATTTT. The chain links TRBV13 with TRBJ2-3, with 9 bases in between that match TRBD1. The CDR3 holds 16 amino acids from the cysteine to the phenylalanine. Just CDR3 DNA is preserved here, 48 bases in frame from base 1. Trimming takes 1 base off V and 1 base off J; junction bases not matched to a gene: 3. CDR1 and CDR2, looked up from the germline V gene (reference sequence), are PRHDT and FYEKMQ.